The clone carrying this TCR beta chain was picked up many times. A read error may produce the germline difference seen at one junction end. Regions amplified from RNA transcripts were the TCR beta CDR3 regions. Primed by the HTBI set, a first-round RT-PCR was run on the TCR CDR3. TCRdb reanalysed the multiplex PCR reads using MiXCR and keeps one entry per CDR3 protein. The top ten hold under 35% of the sample, which has 200,000 to 250,000 distinct CDR3 sequences, about 16% seen once. These data come from a study of T cells in Graves' hyperthyroidism and ophthalmopathy. Germline V gene data show CDR1 as DFQATT and CDR2 as SNEGSKA (reference sequence). The CDR3 has 13 residues.

This clonotype was obtained from a young woman with Graves' ophthalmopathy. Sequencing used blood. The gene calls are TRBV20-1 and TRBJ2-7; D may be TRBD1 (6 bases). The CDR3 region is CSAREGVWNEQYF. CDR3 in DNA: TGCAGTGCGAGAGAGGGGGTATGGAACGAGCAGTACTTC.